The rows below give T cell receptor beta chains drawn from one sample of a study of radiotherapy plus CTLA-4 blockade in lung cancer. Repertoires were generated with immunoSEQ multiplex PCR, while TCRdb's copy carries only in-frame clones and drops some. The top ten clones hold 3% to 3.5% of a sample with 75,000 to 100,000 clones, approximately 78% of them seen once. The starting material was peripheral blood, obtained from a patient treated with radiotherapy plus ipilimumab. All receptors come from a human donor with non-small cell lung cancer who had a partial response to radiotherapy plus ipilimumab. Both conserved end residues are part of each CDR3. A D gene is named only where the DNA matches it firmly. Where a row states a size, it is once, few, many or the class of an expanded clone; other rows omit it.

TRBV10-3	TRBD1	.	TRBJ1-5	CASGQGLSQPQHF	TGTGCCAGCGGACAGGGCCTTAGTCAGCCCCAGCATTTT
TRBV11-2	.	once	TRBJ1-1	CASSVDSEAFF	TGTGCCAGCAGCGTGGACAGTGAAGCTTTCTTT
TRBV6-5	.	.	TRBJ1-1	CASILTGFTEAFF	TGTGCCAGCATTCTTACAGGGTTCACTGAAGCTTTCTTT
TRBV28	TRBD1	.	TRBJ1-2	CASSSPPGTGTYGYTF	TGTGCCAGCAGTTCCCCCCCCGGGACAGGGACCTATGGCTACACCTTC
TRBV5-1	TRBD2	.	TRBJ2-3	CASSSTSGTDTQYF	TGCGCCAGCAGCTCGACTAGCGGCACAGATACGCAGTATTTT
TRBV5-1	TRBD1	once	TRBJ1-4	CASSLVGTGFEKLFF	TGCGCCAGCAGCTTGGTTGGGACAGGGTTTGAAAAACTGTTTTTT
TRBV30	.	.	TRBJ1-2	CAWKMAGVGNYGYTF	TGTGCCTGGAAGATGGCAGGGGTAGGCAACTATGGCTACACCTTC
TRBV6-1	TRBD1	.	TRBJ2-7	CASSSTRTGSYEQYF	TGTGCCAGCAGTTCCACACGGACAGGGAGCTACGAGCAGTACTTC
TRBV6-1	.	.	TRBJ1-5	CASSDRTHNQPQHF	TGTGCCAGCAGTGACAGGACACACAATCAGCCCCAGCATTTT
TRBV15	TRBD2	.	TRBJ2-3	CATSRVAGSTDTQYF	TGTGCCACCAGCAGAGTAGCGGGTTCTACAGATACGCAGTATTTT
TRBV30	TRBD1	few	TRBJ1-5	CAWGQGGNQPQHF	TGTGCCTGGGGACAGGGGGGGAATCAGCCCCAGCATTTT
TRBV7-3	.	.	TRBJ2-3	CASSSGIPGADTQYF	TGTGCCAGCAGCTCCGGTATACCCGGGGCAGATACGCAGTATTTT
TRBV9	.	once	TRBJ2-1	CTSSVVLRGEQFF	TGTACCAGCAGCGTAGTACTTCGAGGTGAGCAGTTCTTC
TRBV7-7	TRBD1	.	TRBJ1-1	CASSPRQGSTEAFF	TGTGCCAGCAGCCCCAGACAGGGGAGCACTGAAGCTTTCTTT
TRBV11-2	TRBD2	.	TRBJ2-3	CASSSGGGLAGVLDTQYF	TGTGCCAGCAGCTCCGGTGGAGGACTAGCGGGAGTATTAGATACGCAGTATTTT
TRBV5-5	TRBD1	.	TRBJ2-5	CASSSEVGQGQETQYF	TGTGCCAGCAGCTCGGAGGTCGGACAGGGGCAAGAGACCCAGTACTTC
TRBV13	.	.	TRBJ2-7	CASSLSTAIRGEQYF	TGTGCCAGCAGCTTATCGACTGCCATTCGGGGCGAGCAGTACTTC
TRBV29-1	TRBD2	.	TRBJ2-2	CSALGDGTSGIGGELFF	TGCAGCGCCCTTGGGGACGGGACTAGCGGGATAGGCGGGGAGCTGTTTTTT
TRBV7-2	.	once	TRBJ1-3	CASSSGPAGNTIYF	TGTGCCAGCAGCTCCGGTCCAGCGGGAAACACCATATATTTT
TRBV19	TRBD2	.	TRBJ2-4	CASSILAGGRAKNIQYF	TGTGCCAGTAGTATACTCGCGGGAGGCAGGGCCAAAAACATTCAGTACTTC
TRBV5-8	.	.	TRBJ1-4	CASSLGQAGGEKLFF	TGTGCCAGCAGCTTGGGACAGGCTGGGGGCGAAAAACTGTTTTTT
TRBV11-2	TRBD2	.	TRBJ2-7	CASSLGVAGTYEQYF	TGTGCCAGCAGCCTGGGGGTAGCGGGGACCTACGAGCAGTACTTC
TRBV6-1	TRBD2	once	TRBJ2-1	CASSVAGRGNEQFF	TGTGCCAGCAGTGTAGCGGGAAGGGGTAATGAGCAGTTCTTC
TRBV19	TRBD1	few	TRBJ1-2	CASSAPGQGRRGYTF	TGTGCCAGTAGTGCCCCGGGACAGGGAAGGCGCGGCTACACCTTC
TRBV7-9	.	.	TRBJ2-2	CASSLSSGELFF	TGTGCCAGCAGCTTATCGTCGGGGGAGCTGTTTTTT
TRBV25-1	.	.	TRBJ1-2	CASSDMSVSNYGYTF	TGTGCCAGCAGTGATATGTCAGTCTCTAACTATGGCTACACCTTC
TRBV28	.	.	TRBJ1-2	CASNSGPNYGYTF	TGTGCCAGCAACTCGGGTCCCAACTATGGCTACACCTTC
TRBV7-3	TRBD1	.	TRBJ2-2	CASSLTGSNTGELFF	TGTGCCAGCAGCTTGACAGGGTCGAACACCGGGGAGCTGTTTTTT
TRBV7-3	TRBD1	.	TRBJ2-7	CASSLTGTGYEQYF	TGTGCCAGCAGCTTAACAGGGACAGGGTACGAGCAGTACTTC
TRBV25-1	TRBD2	.	TRBJ2-1	CASSAPGGNEQFF	TGTGCCAGCAGTGCCCCGGGGGGCAATGAGCAGTTCTTC
TRBV27	.	.	TRBJ2-3	CASSPPWGGTDTQYF	TGTGCCAGCAGTCCCCCCTGGGGGGGCACAGATACGCAGTATTTT
TRBV7-2	TRBD2	.	TRBJ2-7	CASSPAGDEQYF	TGTGCCAGCAGCCCCGCGGGAGACGAGCAGTACTTC
TRBV15	.	.	TRBJ1-4	CATSRDFGSNEKLFF	TGTGCCACCAGCAGAGATTTCGGGTCTAATGAAAAACTGTTTTTT
TRBV30	TRBD2	.	TRBJ2-7	CAWSLAGESYEQYF	TGTGCCTGGAGTCTAGCGGGAGAGAGCTACGAGCAGTACTTC
TRBV2	.	.	TRBJ1-1	CASSTVRLNTEAFF	TGTGCCAGCAGTACTGTTCGCTTGAACACTGAAGCTTTCTTT
TRBV7-2	TRBD2	.	TRBJ2-3	CASSFLAGVGDTQYF	TGTGCCAGCAGCTTCCTAGCGGGAGTTGGAGATACGCAGTATTTT
TRBV25-1	.	.	TRBJ2-5	CASSEFGGAGFVETQYF	TGTGCCAGCAGTGAATTCGGGGGTGCTGGGTTCGTGGAGACCCAGTACTTC
TRBV19	.	.	TRBJ2-6	CASMADRPYSGANVLTF	TGTGCCAGTATGGCAGACAGGCCCTACTCTGGGGCCAACGTCCTGACTTTC
TRBV5-1	.	few	TRBJ2-7	CASSLDGSPNEQYF	TGCGCCAGCAGCTTGGATGGGAGCCCGAACGAGCAGTACTTC
TRBV27	.	.	TRBJ2-7	CASSFHGVGSYEQYF	TGTGCCAGCAGTTTCCACGGGGTGGGCTCCTACGAGCAGTACTTC